This note documents a single T cell receptor beta chain sequence. Its target is unknown. Researchers ran the PCR with 60 Vbeta and 13 Jbeta primers. Clones were read by immunoSEQ multiplex PCR, and TCRdb kept only the in-frame ones, dropping some. The record lists roughly 73,000 clones, of which the ten most abundant hold 7.5%. The data were obtained in a study of cytomegalovirus exposure and HLA in healthy donors. Study results and caveats: Segments of the TCR beta V type were, in most cases, productive about 90% or about 30% of the time in an earlier analysis.

Between the trimmed V and J ends, which lost 0 bases and 6 bases, there was a span of 15 bases. This CDR3 comprises 15 residues. Germline V gene lookup returns CDR1 SGDLS and CDR2 YYNGEE. The V and J genes are TRBV9 and TRBJ2-5, with TRBD2 as a possible D gene (5 bases). This TCR was sampled from a female donor in good health and CMV-seropositive. Input material: PBMCs. CDR3 residues: CASSVGGGSRQTQYF. CDR3 sequence (DNA): TGTGCCAGCAGCGTAGGTGGCGGGTCCCGTCAGACCCAGTACTTC.